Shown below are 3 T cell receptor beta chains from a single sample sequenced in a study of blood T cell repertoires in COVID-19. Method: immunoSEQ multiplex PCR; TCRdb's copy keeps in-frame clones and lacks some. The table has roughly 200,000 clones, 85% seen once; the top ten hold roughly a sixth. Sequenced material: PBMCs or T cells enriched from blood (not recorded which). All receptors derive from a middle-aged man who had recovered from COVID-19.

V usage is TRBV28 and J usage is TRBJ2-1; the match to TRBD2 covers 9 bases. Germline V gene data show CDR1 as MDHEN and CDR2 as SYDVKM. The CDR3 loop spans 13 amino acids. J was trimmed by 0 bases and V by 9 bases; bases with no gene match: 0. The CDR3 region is CASSGSSYNEQFF. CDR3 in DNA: TGTGCCAGTAGCGGGAGCTCCTACAATGAGCAGTTCTTC.

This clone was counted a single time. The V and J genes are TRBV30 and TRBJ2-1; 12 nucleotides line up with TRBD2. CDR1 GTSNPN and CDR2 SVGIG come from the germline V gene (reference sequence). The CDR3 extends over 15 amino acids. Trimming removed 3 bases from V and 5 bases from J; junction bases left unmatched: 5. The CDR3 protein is CAWRLAGGFNNEQFF. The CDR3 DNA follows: TGTGCCTGGAGGCTAGCGGGAGGGTTTAACAATGAGCAGTTCTTC.

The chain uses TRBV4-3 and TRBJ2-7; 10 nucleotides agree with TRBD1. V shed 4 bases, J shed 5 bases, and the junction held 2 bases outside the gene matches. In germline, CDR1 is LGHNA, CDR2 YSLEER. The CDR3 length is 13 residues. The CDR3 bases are TGCGCCAGCAGCCGGGACAGGGGCCACGAGCAGTACTTC. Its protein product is CASSRDRGHEQYF.